This T cell receptor beta chain appears in the sequencing data of a study of long-term antiretroviral therapy in people with HIV. General study results and limits: From about 2003 to 2018, blood was obtained, possibly while participants received older ART regimens. Narrower CDR3 length ranges marked HIV repertoires relative to controls. Dominance of pre-ART expanded clones persisted, fluctuating and often declining after ART.

On this clone: The target antigen is unknown.

V was trimmed by 5 bases and J by 4 bases, leaving 8 bases between them. Germline V CDR1 and CDR2: LNHNV, YYDKDF (reference sequence). The CDR3 has 12 amino acids. This was the immunoSEQ v3.0 assay at survey level. Produced via immunoSEQ multiplex PCR; TCRdb's table is partial and in-frame only. The repertoire holds under 30,000 clones, roughly 84% seen once, with 7.5% to 9.5% in the top ten. Participants living with HIV all received treatment in the United States. The chain has TRBV15 and TRBJ1-1, with D perhaps matching TRBD1 (5 bases). This sample comprised unsorted PBMCs, obtained 3 years after starting antiretroviral therapy. This TCR derives from a man aged 35-49 years with HIV. CDR3 sequence (DNA): TGTGCCACCAGCCGGGGGAGCACTGAAGCTTTCTTT. This sequence encodes CATSRGSTEAFF. The full variable domain, in which reference TRBV15 and TRBJ1-1 provide the parts outside the CDR3, is DAMVIQNPRYQVTQFGKPVTLSCSQTLNHNVMYWYQQKSSQAPKLLFHYYDKDFNNEADTPDNFQSRRPNTSFCFLDIRSPGLGDTAMYLCATSRGSTEAFFGQGTRLTVV.